The 27 T cell receptor beta chains in this list originate from one sample, sequenced in a study of T cells in Graves' hyperthyroidism and ophthalmopathy. RNA transcripts yielded amplified TCR beta CDR3 regions. The TCR CDR3 first-round RT-PCR relied on the HTBI primer set. TCRdb re-analysed the multiplex PCR reads in MiXCR, keeping a single row per CDR3 protein. The table shows around 350,000 distinct CDR3 sequences, with approximately 14% occurring only once. Sequencing was performed on blood. The receptors come from a woman aged 55-75 years with Graves' ophthalmopathy.

V gene TRBV28 combines with J gene TRBJ2-5; 7 bases align to TRBD2. This CDR3 has 14 amino acids. Germline CDR1 and CDR2: MDHEN and SYDVKM. Trimming took 6 bases from V and 4 from J; bases not matched to a gene: 8. CDR3 protein: CASRGWEGRETQYF. In nucleotides, the CDR3 is TGTGCCAGCAGGGGGTGGGAGGGAAGAGAGACCCAGTACTTC.

There are many counts of this clonotype. This rearrangement joins TRBV30 to TRBJ1-2, with a possible D match to TRBD1 (5 bases). CDR1 and CDR2 from the germline V gene are GTSNPN and SVGIG (reference sequence). This CDR3 is 14 amino acids long. The ends were cut back, 4 bases at V and 5 bases at J, with 17 bases in the middle. CDR3 in amino acids: CAWTQQALGYGYTF. The CDR3 DNA follows: TGTGCCTGGACCCAACAGGCTTTAGGATATGGCTACACCTTC. The entire variable domain, with the rest obtained from reference TRBV30 and TRBJ1-2, is as follows: SQTIHQWPATLVQPVGSPLSLECTVEGTSNPNLYWYRQAAGRGLQLLFYSVGIGQISSEVPQNLSASRPQDRQFILSSKKLLLSDSGFYLCAWTQQALGYGYTFGSGTRLTVV.

This clonotype was seen many times. This chain joins TRBV20-1 and TRBJ2-2, with TRBD2 identical over 8 bases. The CDR3 contains 14 residues. Germline-derived CDR1 and CDR2 are DFQATT and SNEGSKA (reference sequence). The J segment lost 8 bases and the V segment lost 0 bases, leaving 5 bases of the junction unmatched. The CDR3 DNA is TGCAGTGCTAGAGATTCGGGCGGGAGGGGGGAGCTGTTTTTT. Translation gives CSARDSGGRGELFF.

J is TRBJ2-7 and V is TRBV20-1; possibly TRBD2 for D (6 bases). The germline V and J ends were trimmed by 5 bases and 2 bases, with 16 bases remaining between them. Germline lookup yields CDR1 DFQATT and CDR2 SNEGSKA (reference sequence). The length of the CDR3 is 14 residues. CDR3 DNA sequence: TGCAGTGCTGGCCTAAGCGGGCGCCCCTACGAGCAGTACTTC. It translates to CSAGLSGRPYEQYF.

The sample holds many counts of this clonotype. The DNA for the CDR3 is TGCAGTGCTGAAGGGTCTACCGTCGAGCAGTACTTC. This gives the protein CSAEGSTVEQYF. V gene TRBV20-1 combines with J gene TRBJ2-7; D is unclear. Germline V gives CDR1 DFQATT, CDR2 SNEGSKA (reference sequence). CDR3 length: 12 amino acids. Trimming cost V 5 bases and J 6 bases, with 14 bases left between them.

This clonotype was detected many times. The V gene is TRBV20-1, the J gene TRBJ2-7, with D maybe TRBD1 (5 bases). The CDR3 is made up of 13 amino acids. CDR1 DFQATT and CDR2 SNEGSKA come from the germline V gene (reference sequence). Deletions cut 6 bases from V and 6 bases from J, with 18 bases between. CDR3 sequence reads: CSALGQSRAEQYF. The CDR3 nucleotides are TGCAGTGCCCTGGGCCAAAGCAGGGCCGAGCAGTACTTC.

This clonotype was seen at least ten times. V gene TRBV28 combines with J gene TRBJ1-5; D is ambiguous. V was trimmed by 8 bases and J by 2 bases, leaving 7 bases between them. The germline CDR1 and CDR2 sequences are MDHEN and SYDVKM. CDR3 length: 12 amino acids. Here the CDR3 DNA reads TGTGCCAGCCAGATGGGCAATCAGCCCCAGCATTTT. This translates into CASQMGNQPQHF.

This clonotype has ten or more counts. This chain uses TRBV28 with TRBJ1-2; 7 bases agree with TRBD1. Trimming took 4 bases from V and 5 from J; bases not matched to a gene: 7. The germline V gene encodes CDR1 MDHEN and CDR2 SYDVKM. The CDR3 extends over 14 amino acids. CDR3 DNA sequence: TGTGCCAGCAGTTCCGGGGACAGATCGTATGGCTACACCTTC. Translating gives CASSSGDRSYGYTF.

This clonotype has at least ten counts. V is TRBV6-2 or TRBV6-3 and J is TRBJ2-7; 10 nucleotides match TRBD1. Germline trimming cut 6 bases from V and 3 bases from J; bases unmatched to any gene: 5. Looked up from germline, CDR1 is MNHEY and CDR2 is SVGEGT. The CDR3 covers 14 residues. CDR3 in DNA: TGTGCCAGCAGAGCGGACAGGGGGTACTACGAGCAGTACTTC. Encoded protein: CASRADRGYYEQYF.

The V and J genes are TRBV2 and TRBJ1-3; 7 bases are shared with TRBD1. Germline CDR1 and CDR2: SNHLY and FYNNEI. Trimming at V came to 9 bases and at J to 4 bases, leaving 6 bases not matched to a gene. The CDR3 has 13 amino acids. The CDR3 nucleotides are TGTGCCAGACGGGACAGCGGAGGAAACACCATATATTTT. It codes for CARRDSGGNTIYF.

This clonotype was detected only a few times. The V call is TRBV7-9, the J call TRBJ2-7; 8 positions match TRBD2. The CDR3 has 14 residues. The germline V gene has CDR1 SEHNR and CDR2 FQNEAQ (reference sequence). V lost 5 bases, J lost 4 bases, and 7 bases stayed unmatched. CDR3 in amino acids: CASSNPEREYEQYF. The CDR3, as DNA: TGTGCCAGCAGCAACCCAGAGCGGGAGTACGAGCAGTACTTC. Supplemented by reference TRBV7-9 and TRBJ2-7, the full variable domain reads DTGVSQNPRHKITKRGQNVTFRCDPISEHNRLYWYRQTLGQGPEFLTYFQNEAQLEKSRLLSDRFSAERPKGSFSTLEIQRTEQGDSAMYLCASSNPEREYEQYFGPGTRLTVT.

Ten or more counts support this clonotype. V gene TRBV7-3 combines with J gene TRBJ1-1; D unresolved. The CDR3 consists of 13 residues. Trimming left V 1 base short and J 1 base short, with 4 bases between. Germline loops: CDR1 SGHTA, CDR2 FQGTGA. The CDR3 DNA reads TGTGCCAGCAGCTTAAGCTCGAACACTGAAGCTTTCTTT. This translates into CASSLSSNTEAFF.

This clonotype was seen just once. CDR3: CASKPGQRSDSNQPQHF. For the CDR3, the DNA is TGCGCCAGCAAACCGGGACAGAGATCCGATAGCAATCAGCCCCAGCATTTT. The chain employs TRBV10-1 and TRBJ1-5, with TRBD1 identical over 7 bases. V was clipped by 7 bases and J by 0 bases; unmatched bases: 12. Germline CDR1 WNHNN, CDR2 SYGVQD (reference sequence). CDR3 size: 17 residues.

This chain's CDR3 is CASSLVAGEKLFF. The CDR3 DNA follows: TGCGCCAGCAGCTTGGTGGCCGGTGAAAAACTGTTTTTT. This chain links TRBV5-1 with TRBJ1-4; D is undetermined. Looked up from germline, CDR1 is SGHRS and CDR2 is YFSETQ. This CDR3 contains 13 residues. The V and J ends lost 0 bases and 7 bases respectively, with 7 bases between them.

This clonotype was counted only a few times. This rearrangement joins TRBV5-4 to TRBJ2-1; the D gene is possibly TRBD1 (5 bases). Trimming took off 3 bases at V and 8 bases at J, with 15 bases between the two ends. Germline V gene sequence: CDR1 SGHNT, CDR2 YYREEE (reference sequence). This CDR3 is 14 amino acids long. The CDR3 loop reads CASSSTDSPHEQFF. CDR3 DNA sequence: TGTGCCAGCAGCTCCACCGACAGCCCCCATGAGCAGTTCTTC.

This clonotype was seen a handful of times. The gene calls are TRBV18 and TRBJ1-2, with D perhaps TRBD1 (6 bases). Per the germline V gene, CDR1 is KGHSH and CDR2 is LQKENI. The CDR3 is 13 residues long. Trimming stripped 3 bases from V and 5 bases from J, with 10 bases between. DNA of the CDR3: TGTGCCAGCTCACCCCAGGGGTTATATGGCTACACCTTC. Translating it yields CASSPQGLYGYTF.

This clonotype was observed at least ten times. In DNA, the CDR3 is TGCAGTGCTAGAGATGAGGGTTGGGATGAGACCCAGTACTTC. It codes for CSARDEGWDETQYF. This chain connects TRBV20-1 to TRBJ2-5; possibly TRBD2 for D (5 bases). V was trimmed by 0 bases and J by 5 bases, leaving 13 bases between them. This CDR3 spans 14 amino acids. CDR1 and CDR2 (germline): DFQATT, SNEGSKA (reference sequence).

This clonotype was picked up a small number of times. This chain connects TRBV28 to TRBJ2-3; possible D gene TRBD2, 6 bases. The V gene lost 6 bases and the J gene lost 3 bases, with 16 bases spanning the gap. Germline V gene sequence: CDR1 MDHEN, CDR2 SYDVKM. The CDR3 runs 15 residues. This CDR3 reads CASRPGGPGTDTQYF. The CDR3 DNA sequence: TGTGCCAGCAGACCCGGGGGTCCGGGGACAGATACGCAGTATTTT. The full variable domain, with the rest looked up from reference TRBV28 and TRBJ2-3, is DVKVTQSSRYLVKRTGEKVFLECVQDMDHENMFWYRQDPGLGLRLIYFSYDVKMKEKGDIPEGYSVSREKKERFSLILESASTNQTSMYLCASRPGGPGTDTQYFGPGTRLTVL.

This clonotype was detected many times. The chain recombines TRBV3-1 with TRBJ1-2, with unresolved D. CDR1 and CDR2 (germline): LGHDT, YNNKEL (reference sequence). The CDR3 has 14 residues. V gave up 0 bases and J gave up 4 bases, with 9 bases separating them. The CDR3 nucleotides read TGTGCCAGCAGCCAAGATCAGGTGACCTATGGCTACACCTTC. Residues: CASSQDQVTYGYTF.

This clonotype was detected ten times or more. This chain links TRBV13 with TRBJ2-7, with D perhaps TRBD2 (6 bases). The CDR3 covers 12 residues. CDR1 is PRHDT and CDR2 is FYEKMQ in the germline V gene (reference sequence). The ends were cut back, 5 bases at V and 6 bases at J, with 11 bases in the middle. CDR3 in amino acids: CASSAPGGEQYF. CDR3 coding DNA: TGTGCCAGCAGCGCCCCCGGGGGCGAGCAGTACTTC.

This clonotype was seen ten or more times. The V call is TRBV20-1, the J call TRBJ1-5; weak D call: TRBD1 (6 bases). CDR1 is DFQATT, CDR2 SNEGSKA, per germline (reference sequence). V was clipped by 1 base and J by 4 bases, with 8 bases between them. The CDR3 is 13 residues long. The CDR3 region has the DNA TGCAGTGCTAGAGCAGGGGCAAATCAGCCCCAGCATTTT. Protein sequence: CSARAGANQPQHF.

This clonotype was recorded many times. The chain combines TRBV6-1 with TRBJ2-7; TRBD2 matches 12 bases. The germline V gene has CDR1 MNHNS and CDR2 SASEGT. This CDR3 spans 17 amino acids. V shed 1 base, J shed 3 bases, and the junction held 7 bases outside the gene matches. CDR3 loop: CASSEDPALAGGYEQYF. CDR3 sequence (DNA): TGTGCCAGCAGTGAAGACCCCGCACTAGCGGGAGGCTACGAGCAGTACTTC.

V usage is TRBV20-1 and J usage is TRBJ1-1; no clear D. V lost 3 bases, J lost 10 bases, and 21 bases lay in between. The CDR3 is made up of 14 amino acids. Germline V gene data show CDR1 as DFQATT and CDR2 as SNEGSKA (reference sequence). The CDR3 region has the DNA TGCAGTGCTAGCCGGGATCTCTTAATCTCCGGAGCTTTCTTT. Translating gives CSASRDLLISGAFF.

About this clonotype: Being one base from a much bigger clone, this may be a read error. This sequence joins TRBV30 and TRBJ2-7; tentatively, D is TRBD2 (7 bases). V lost 2 bases, J lost 9 bases, and 20 bases lay in between. Germline V lookup: CDR1 GTSNPN, CDR2 SVGIG (reference sequence). The CDR3 contains 14 residues. CDR3 DNA: TGTGCCTGGAGTAGCTGGACAGCCCCGGGGGGGCAGTACTTC. Translated: CAWSSWTAPGGQYF.

The chain combines TRBV20-1 with TRBJ1-5, with D unclear. The CDR3 length is 16 residues. The germline V gene encodes CDR1 DFQATT and CDR2 SNEGSKA (reference sequence). Trimming stripped 0 bases from V and 1 base from J, with 13 bases between. The CDR3 nucleotides read TGCAGTGCTAGAGACCAAAGCTCGGGGAGCAATCAGCCCCAGCATTTT. It codes for CSARDQSSGSNQPQHF.

This clonotype showed up many times. The J gene is TRBJ1-1, the V gene TRBV5-5; unclear D gene. V was trimmed by 2 bases and J by 6 bases, leaving 11 bases between them. CDR1 and CDR2 from the germline V gene are SGHKS and YYEKEE (reference sequence). The CDR3 runs 13 residues. This CDR3 reads CASSLAGWAEAFF. The CDR3 coding sequence is TGTGCCAGCAGCTTAGCCGGATGGGCTGAAGCTTTCTTT.

The chain recombines TRBV9 with TRBJ2-7, with D perhaps being TRBD1 or TRBD2 (5 bases each). Germline loops: CDR1 SGDLS, CDR2 YYNGEE. The CDR3 totals 15 residues. V was pared by 4 bases and J by 6 bases, with 20 bases between. DNA for the CDR3: TGTGCCAGCAGCCTTACGTCTGGGACCCGAGGCGAGCAGTACTTC. Translating gives CASSLTSGTRGEQYF.